One T cell receptor beta chain is described in this entry. The target antigen is unknown. The entry originates in a study of beta chain features in type 1 diabetes. Points from the study as a whole: Patients with Type 1 diabetes showed moderately but significantly shorter TCRB CDR3s in all four CD4+ subsets.

The investigators reverse transcribed all of the isolated RNA, so they sequenced expressed TCRB transcripts. Only in-frame clones appear in the TCRdb table, and some are missing; sequencing was by immunoSEQ multiplex PCR. This sample yields approximately 140,000 clones, of which roughly 48% are seen a single time; 0.42% belongs to the top ten. Staining for CD45RO/CCR7/CD25/CD127/CD95/CD27 allowed sorting of CD4+ naive, central memory, regulatory and stem cell-like memory cells. Purity above 95% was achieved in all sorted populations. Germline V gene lookup returns CDR1 DFQATT and CDR2 SNEGSKA (reference sequence). The CDR3 has 10 amino acids. Trimming cost V 4 bases and J 10 bases, with 10 bases left between them.

This TCR was sampled from a man aged 18 to 29 in good health. The gene calls are TRBV20-1 and TRBJ1-2; D is uncertain. Sequenced material: Tregs from blood. The CDR3 nucleotides are TGCAGTGCTATCACGGGATCCTACACCTTC. Its protein product is CSAITGSYTF.